The present T cell receptor beta chain was sequenced within a study of neurological immune-mediated disorders. Study observations and caveats: No sharing of CDR3 amino acid sequences was observed among expanded clones across subjects, suggesting private repertoires in all groups. The most TCR clonal expansion was seen in HTLV-1-associated myelopathy, whereas the least was seen in multiple sclerosis, below the level in healthy controls.

This clonotype was counted ten times or more. The antigen is unknown. Synthesis of cDNA was carried out by template-switch 5'RACE. The reaction used 10-nucleotide random UMIs. Via MiXCR, TCRdb re-called the 5' RACE reads, giving one row per CDR3 protein. Among about 50,000 distinct CDR3 sequences listed, about 3% were seen once. The length of the CDR3 is 15 residues. V lost 3 bases and J 1 base, leaving 13 bases between the germline ends. In germline, CDR1 is SGHRS, CDR2 YFSETQ. The chain links TRBV5-1 to TRBJ1-1; D perhaps matches TRBD1 (6 bases). The receptor was derived from a man aged 40-49 years with multiple sclerosis. Sample: PBMCs. The CDR3, as DNA: TGCGCCAGCAGCTCCCCGGGACACACGAACACTGAAGCTTTCTTT. This translates into CASSSPGHTNTEAFF.